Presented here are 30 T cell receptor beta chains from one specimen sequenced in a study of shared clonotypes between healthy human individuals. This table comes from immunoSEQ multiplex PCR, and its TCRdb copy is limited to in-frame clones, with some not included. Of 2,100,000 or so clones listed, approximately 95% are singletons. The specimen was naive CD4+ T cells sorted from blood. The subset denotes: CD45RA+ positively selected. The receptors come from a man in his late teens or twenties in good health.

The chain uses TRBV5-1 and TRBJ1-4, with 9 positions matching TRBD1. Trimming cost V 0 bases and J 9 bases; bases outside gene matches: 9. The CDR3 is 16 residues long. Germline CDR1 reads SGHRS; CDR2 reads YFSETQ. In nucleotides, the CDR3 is TGCGCCAGCAGCTTGGCCGAGGGACAGGGTGGCAAAAAACTGTTTTTT. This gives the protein CASSLAEGQGGKKLFF.

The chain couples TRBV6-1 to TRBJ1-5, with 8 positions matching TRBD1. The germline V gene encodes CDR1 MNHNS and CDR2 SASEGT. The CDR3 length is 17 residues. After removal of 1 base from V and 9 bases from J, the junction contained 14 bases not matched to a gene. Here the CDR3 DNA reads TGTGCCAGCAGTGAAGATGGGCAGGGGGCCCCTAGCCTGCCCCAGCATTTT. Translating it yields CASSEDGQGAPSLPQHF.

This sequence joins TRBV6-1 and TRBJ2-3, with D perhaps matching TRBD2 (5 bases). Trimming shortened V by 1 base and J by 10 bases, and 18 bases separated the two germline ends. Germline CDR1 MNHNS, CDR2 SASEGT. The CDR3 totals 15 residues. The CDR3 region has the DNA TGTGCCAGCAGTGAAGGGGAGAACCTGTTTGTTGCGCAGTATTTT. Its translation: CASSEGENLFVAQYF.

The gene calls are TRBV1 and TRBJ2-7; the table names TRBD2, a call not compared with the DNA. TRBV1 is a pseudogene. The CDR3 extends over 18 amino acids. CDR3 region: CTSSYLLAGGPEGDEQYF. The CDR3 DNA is TGCACCAGCAGTTACTTGCTAGCGGGAGGGCCCGAGGGGGACGAGCAGTACTTC.

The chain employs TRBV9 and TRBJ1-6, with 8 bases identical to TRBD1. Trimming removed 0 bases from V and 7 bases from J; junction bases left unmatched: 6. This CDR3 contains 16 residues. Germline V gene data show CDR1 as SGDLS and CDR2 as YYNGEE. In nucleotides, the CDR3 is TGTGCCAGCAGCGTAGGGGTGACAGGGGCAAATTCACCCCTCCACTTT. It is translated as CASSVGVTGANSPLHF.

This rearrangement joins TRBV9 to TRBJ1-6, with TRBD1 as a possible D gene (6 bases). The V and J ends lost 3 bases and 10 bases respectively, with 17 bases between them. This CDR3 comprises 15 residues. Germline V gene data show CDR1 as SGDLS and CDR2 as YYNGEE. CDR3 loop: CASSAGQSEGSPLHF. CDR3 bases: TGTGCCAGCAGCGCTGGACAGTCCGAGGGGTCACCCCTCCACTTT.

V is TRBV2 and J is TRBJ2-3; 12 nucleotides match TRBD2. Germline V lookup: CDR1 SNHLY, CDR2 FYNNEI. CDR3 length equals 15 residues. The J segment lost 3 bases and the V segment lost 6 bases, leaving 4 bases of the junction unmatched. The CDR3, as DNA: TGTGCCAGCAGGACTAGCGGGGGTGTGACAGATACGCAGTATTTT. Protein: CASRTSGGVTDTQYF.

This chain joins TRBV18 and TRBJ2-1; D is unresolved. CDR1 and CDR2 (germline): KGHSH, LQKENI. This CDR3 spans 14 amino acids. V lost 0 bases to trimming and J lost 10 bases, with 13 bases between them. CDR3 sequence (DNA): TGTGCCAGCTCACCACCTTTTCTGTCTCAGGAGCAGTTCTTC. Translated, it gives CASSPPFLSQEQFF. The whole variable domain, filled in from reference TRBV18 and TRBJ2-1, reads NAGVMQNPRHLVRRRGQEARLRCSPMKGHSHVYWYRQLPEEGLKFMVYLQKENIIDESGMPKERFSAEFPKEGPSILRIQQVVRGDSAAYFCASSPPFLSQEQFFGPGTRLTVL.

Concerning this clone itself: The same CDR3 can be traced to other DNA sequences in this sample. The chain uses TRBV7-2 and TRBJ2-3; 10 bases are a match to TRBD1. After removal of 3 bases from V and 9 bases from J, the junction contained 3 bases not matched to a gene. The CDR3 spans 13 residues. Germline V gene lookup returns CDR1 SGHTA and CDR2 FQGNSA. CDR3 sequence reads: CASSLGTGDTQYF. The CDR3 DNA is TGTGCCAGCAGCTTGGGGACAGGGGACACGCAGTATTTT.

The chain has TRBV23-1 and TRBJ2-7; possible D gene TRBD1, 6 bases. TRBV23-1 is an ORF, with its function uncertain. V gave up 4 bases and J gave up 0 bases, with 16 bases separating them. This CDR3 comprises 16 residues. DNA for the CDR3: TGCGCCAGCAGTCTGATTCGACAGGAGAGCTCCTACGAGCAGTACTTC. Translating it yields CASSLIRQESSYEQYF.

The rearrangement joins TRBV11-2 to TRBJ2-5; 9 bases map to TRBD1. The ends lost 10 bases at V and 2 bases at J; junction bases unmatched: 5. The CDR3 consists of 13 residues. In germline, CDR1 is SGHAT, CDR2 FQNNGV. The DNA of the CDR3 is TGTGCCACCGGGACAGGGCTGCAAGAGACCCAGTACTTC. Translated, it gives CATGTGLQETQYF.

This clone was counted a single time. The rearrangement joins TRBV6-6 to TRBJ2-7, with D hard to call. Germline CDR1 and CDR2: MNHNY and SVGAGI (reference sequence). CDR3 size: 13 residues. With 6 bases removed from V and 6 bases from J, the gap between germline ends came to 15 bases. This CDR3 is CASSVKVPGEQYF. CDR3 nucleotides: TGTGCCAGCAGCGTCAAGGTACCGGGCGAGCAGTACTTC.

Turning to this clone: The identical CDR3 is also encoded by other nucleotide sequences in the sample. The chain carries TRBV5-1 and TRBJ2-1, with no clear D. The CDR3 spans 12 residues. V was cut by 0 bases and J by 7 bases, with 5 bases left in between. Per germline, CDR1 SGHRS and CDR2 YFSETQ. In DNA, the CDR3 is TGCGCCAGCAGCTTGGGGGTGAATGAGCAGTTCTTC. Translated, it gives CASSLGVNEQFF.

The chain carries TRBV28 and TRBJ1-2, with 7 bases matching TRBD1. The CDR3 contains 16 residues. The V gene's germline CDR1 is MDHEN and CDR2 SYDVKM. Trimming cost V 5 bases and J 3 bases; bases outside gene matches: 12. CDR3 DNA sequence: TGTGCCAGCAGTGGCCGGACAAGGGGGCTCTACTATGGCTACACCTTC. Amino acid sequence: CASSGRTRGLYYGYTF.

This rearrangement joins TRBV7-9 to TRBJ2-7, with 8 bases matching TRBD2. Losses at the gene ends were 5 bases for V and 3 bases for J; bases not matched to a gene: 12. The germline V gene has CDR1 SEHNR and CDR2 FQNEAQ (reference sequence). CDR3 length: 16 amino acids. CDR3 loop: CASSPAGGKQGYEQYF. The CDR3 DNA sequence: TGTGCCAGCAGCCCCGCGGGGGGAAAGCAGGGCTACGAGCAGTACTTC.

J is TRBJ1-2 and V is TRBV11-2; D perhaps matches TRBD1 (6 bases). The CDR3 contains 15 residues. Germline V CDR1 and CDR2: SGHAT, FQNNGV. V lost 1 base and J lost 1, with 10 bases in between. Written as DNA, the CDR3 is TGTGCCAGCAGCTTAGTTGGCAGGGGTAACTATGGCTACACCTTC. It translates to CASSLVGRGNYGYTF. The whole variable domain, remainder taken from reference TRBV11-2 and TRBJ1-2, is EAGVAQSPRYKIIEKRQSVAFWCNPISGHATLYWYQQILGQGPKLLIQFQNNGVVDDSQLPKDRFSAERLKGVDSTLKIQPAKLEDSAVYLCASSLVGRGNYGYTFGSGTRLTVV.

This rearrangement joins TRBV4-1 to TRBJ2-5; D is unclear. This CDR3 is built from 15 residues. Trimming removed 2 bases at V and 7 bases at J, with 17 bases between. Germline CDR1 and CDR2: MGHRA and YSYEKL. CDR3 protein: CASSQNLLSTGTQYF. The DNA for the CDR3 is TGCGCCAGCAGCCAAAATCTACTGTCAACGGGGACCCAGTACTTC.

This CDR3 is CAWTPGGTSGSSYNEQFF. The CDR3 coding sequence is TGTGCCTGGACTCCAGGGGGGACTAGCGGCAGCTCCTACAATGAGCAGTTCTTC. The V call is TRBV30, the J call TRBJ2-1; 11 bases are shared with TRBD2. V trimming: 4 bases; J trimming: 0 bases; junction bases outside the gene matches: 11. This CDR3 has 18 residues. Germline assignment: CDR1 GTSNPN and CDR2 SVGIG (reference sequence).

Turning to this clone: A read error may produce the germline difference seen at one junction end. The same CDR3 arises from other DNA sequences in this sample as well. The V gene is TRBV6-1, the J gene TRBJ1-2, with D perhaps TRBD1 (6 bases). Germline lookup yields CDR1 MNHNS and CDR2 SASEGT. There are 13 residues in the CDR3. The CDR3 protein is CASREGGSYGYTF. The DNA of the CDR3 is TGTGCCAGCCGTGAAGGGGGGAGCTATGGCTACACCTTC.

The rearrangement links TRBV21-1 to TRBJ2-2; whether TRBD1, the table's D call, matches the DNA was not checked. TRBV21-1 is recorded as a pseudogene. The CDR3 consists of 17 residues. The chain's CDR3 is CASSKKRDSKGIGELFF. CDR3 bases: TGTGCCAGCAGCAAAAAACGGGACAGTAAAGGAATCGGGGAGCTGTTTTTT.

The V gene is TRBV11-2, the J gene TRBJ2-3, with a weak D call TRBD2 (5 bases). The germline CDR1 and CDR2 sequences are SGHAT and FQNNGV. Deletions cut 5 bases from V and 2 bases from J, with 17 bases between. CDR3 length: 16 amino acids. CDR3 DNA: TGTGCCAGCAGCCTACTAGGCCCTTTTGCCACAGATACGCAGTATTTT. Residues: CASSLLGPFATDTQYF.

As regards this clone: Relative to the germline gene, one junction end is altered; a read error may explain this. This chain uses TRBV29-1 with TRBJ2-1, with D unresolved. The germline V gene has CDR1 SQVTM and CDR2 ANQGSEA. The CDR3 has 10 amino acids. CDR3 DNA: TGCAGCGCTACCGGGCATGACCAGTTCTTC. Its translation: CSATGHDQFF.

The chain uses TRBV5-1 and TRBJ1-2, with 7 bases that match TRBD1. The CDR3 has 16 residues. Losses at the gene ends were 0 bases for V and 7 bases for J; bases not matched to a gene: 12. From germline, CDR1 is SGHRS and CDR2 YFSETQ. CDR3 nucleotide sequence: TGCGCCAGCAGCTTGGGACCTAACAGGGGACAAGGTGGCTACACCTTC. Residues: CASSLGPNRGQGGYTF.

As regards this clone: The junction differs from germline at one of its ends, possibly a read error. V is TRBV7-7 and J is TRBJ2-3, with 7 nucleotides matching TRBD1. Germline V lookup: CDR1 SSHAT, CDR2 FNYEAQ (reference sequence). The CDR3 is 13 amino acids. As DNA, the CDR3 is TGTGCTAGCAGCCCAGACAGGGTAGATACGCAGTATTTT. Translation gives CASSPDRVDTQYF.

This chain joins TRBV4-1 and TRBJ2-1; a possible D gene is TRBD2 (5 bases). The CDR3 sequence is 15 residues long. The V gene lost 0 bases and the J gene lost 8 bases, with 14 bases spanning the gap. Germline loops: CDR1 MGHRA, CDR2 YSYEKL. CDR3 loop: CASSQEAASLHEQFF. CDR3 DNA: TGCGCCAGCAGCCAAGAAGCTGCTAGCCTCCATGAGCAGTTCTTC.

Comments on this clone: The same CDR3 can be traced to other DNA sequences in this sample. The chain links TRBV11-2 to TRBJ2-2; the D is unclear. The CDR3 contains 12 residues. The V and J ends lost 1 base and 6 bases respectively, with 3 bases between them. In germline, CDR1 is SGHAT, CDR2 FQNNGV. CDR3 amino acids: CASSLVAGELFF. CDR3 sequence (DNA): TGTGCCAGCAGCTTAGTCGCCGGGGAGCTGTTTTTT.

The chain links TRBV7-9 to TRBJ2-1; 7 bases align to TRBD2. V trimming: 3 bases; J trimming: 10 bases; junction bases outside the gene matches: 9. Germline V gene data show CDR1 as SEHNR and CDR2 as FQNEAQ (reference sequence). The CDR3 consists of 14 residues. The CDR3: CASSFRSGGGEQFF. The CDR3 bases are TGTGCCAGCAGCTTTCGTTCTGGGGGAGGGGAGCAGTTCTTC.

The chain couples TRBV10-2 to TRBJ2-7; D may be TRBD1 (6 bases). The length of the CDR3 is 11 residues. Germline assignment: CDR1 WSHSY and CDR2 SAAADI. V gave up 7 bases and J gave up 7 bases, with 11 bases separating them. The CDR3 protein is CASMGHEEQYF. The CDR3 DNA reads TGCGCCAGCATGGGACATGAGGAGCAGTACTTC.

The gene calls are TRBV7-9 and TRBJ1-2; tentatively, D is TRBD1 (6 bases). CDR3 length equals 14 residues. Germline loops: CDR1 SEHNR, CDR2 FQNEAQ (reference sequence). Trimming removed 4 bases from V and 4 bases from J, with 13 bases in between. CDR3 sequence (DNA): TGTGCCAGCAGCTGGGACACGGGGGCCTATGGCTACACCTTC. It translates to CASSWDTGAYGYTF.

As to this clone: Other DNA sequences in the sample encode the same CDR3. The chain's CDR3 is CASSRDYSSYNEQFF. The CDR3 DNA sequence: TGCGCCAGCAGTCGGGACTACAGCTCCTACAATGAGCAGTTCTTC. The chain is built from TRBV5-1 and TRBJ2-1; the match to TRBD2 covers 7 bases. CDR1 and CDR2 from the germline V gene are SGHRS and YFSETQ. Trimming took 5 bases from V and 0 from J; bases not matched to a gene: 5. The CDR3 loop spans 15 amino acids.